This T cell receptor (beta chain) originates from a study of blood T cell repertoires in COVID-19. Study-level information: Acute-phase and convalescent COVID-19 samples originated in the United States, Italy and Spain. The analysed material was cDNA or gDNA that came from T cells, B-cell-depleted T cells, or PBMCs.

In the study's own analysis: From reference gene primer amplification, estimates of nucleated cell counts were derived. Sequencing was performed with immunoSEQ multiplex PCR; in TCRdb, only in-frame clones are kept and a portion is missing. That table supplies the V and J calls and clone size; D and trimming were determined from the DNA. The sample gives 43,000 or so clones, roughly nine tenths of which show up once; approximately 15% is in the top ten. This clone was observed a few times. Germline loops: CDR1 LNHNV, CDR2 YYDKDF (reference sequence). With 2 bases removed from V and 10 bases from J, the gap between germline ends came to 20 bases. This CDR3 is built from 15 residues.

This sequence was found in a man aged 60 to 69 with active or convalescent COVID-19. The rearrangement uses TRBV15 and TRBJ1-2, with D perhaps matching TRBD1 (6 bases). Material: peripheral blood. This chain's CDR3 is CATSRSSDSPLAYTF. CDR3 nucleotides: TGTGCCACCAGCAGATCATCGGACAGCCCTCTAGCCTACACCTTC.